This T cell receptor beta chain was recovered during a study of T cell repertoires in cytomegalovirus infection. Deletions cut 5 bases from V and 7 bases from J, with 11 bases between. This CDR3 comprises 13 residues. Germline lookup yields CDR1 MRHNA and CDR2 SNTAGT. TCRdb re-analysed the reads in MiXCR, keeping a single row per CDR3 protein. The sample records fewer than 300,000 distinct CDR3 sequences, roughly 25% being singletons. The V and J genes are TRBV6-4 and TRBJ2-2; weak D call: TRBD1 (6 bases). This clonotype originated in a human donor in good health (CMV status not recorded). Some clones in this sample may be carry-over from other donors' samples. Sequencing used PBMCs. CDR3 amino acids: CASSPGVFGELFF. DNA of the CDR3: TGTGCCAGCAGTCCAGGGGTTTTCGGGGAGCTGTTTTTT.